This T cell receptor (beta chain) emerged from a study of identical twins. Study results and limitations: Zero-insertion findings could be partly confounded by invariant cells (MAIT and iNKT cells). Beta out-of-frame twin sharing showed a weaker excess.

On this clonotype itself: What it binds is not known.

Using its own MiXCR run on the 5' RACE reads, TCRdb lists one record per CDR3 protein. Here the sample spans roughly 200,000 distinct CDR3 sequences, around 6.8% being singletons. Germline V gene sequence: CDR1 MNHNY, CDR2 SVGAGI (reference sequence). J lost 7 bases, V lost 8 bases, and 6 bases had no gene match. The CDR3 has 13 amino acids. The same data also contributed to another study, on yellow fever vaccine responses in identical twins.

This TCR was sampled from a woman between 18 and 29 years old in good health. V usage is TRBV6-6 and J usage is TRBJ2-1, with 9 bases identical to TRBD1. The sequenced sample was memory (CD45RO+) T cells sorted from blood. The CDR3 bases are TGTGCCAGCGGTACAGGGGGCGTAAATGAGCAGTTCTTC. Protein: CASGTGGVNEQFF.